This TCR beta chain was sequenced in a study of T cell changes during pregnancy in multiple sclerosis. The repertoire was sequenced with immunoSEQ multiplex PCR; TCRdb's copy has only in-frame clones and lacks some. The table records 50,000 or so clones, over 90% of them present only once. From germline, CDR1 is LNHDA and CDR2 SQIVND (reference sequence). Trimming cost V 3 bases and J 5 bases; bases outside gene matches: 13. The CDR3 totals 17 residues. This receptor was obtained from a female donor with multiple sclerosis, enrolled in a pregnancy study. The chain has TRBV19 and TRBJ2-3; 8 bases are shared with TRBD2. The sample was CD4+ T cells from peripheral blood mononuclear cells, taken in the second trimester of pregnancy. The CDR3 region is CASSIGRSGGRGDTQYF. DNA for the CDR3: TGTGCCAGTAGTATCGGGAGGAGCGGGGGCCGGGGAGATACGCAGTATTTT.